The T cell receptor beta chain described here comes from a study of T cell responses to AZD1222 COVID-19 vaccine. Analyses pooled second doses at about 4 or about 12 weeks. CDR1 is SNHLY, CDR2 FYNNEI, per germline. Trimming removed 7 bases from V and 0 bases from J, with 13 bases in between. The CDR3 contains 14 residues. The method was immunoSEQ multiplex PCR; TCRdb's version includes in-frame clones alone and lacks a portion of them. The profile shows roughly 100,000 clones, around 90% of them singletons. The chain carries TRBV2 and TRBJ2-7; D possibly corresponds to TRBD2 (6 bases). Sequenced here: peripheral blood, sampled 28 days after the second AZD1222 dose. This TCR was sampled from an adult who received the AZD1222 COVID-19 vaccine. The CDR3 DNA follows: TGTGCCAGCAAGGGGACTCAGAGCTCCTACGAGCAGTACTTC. This gives the protein CASKGTQSSYEQYF.